One sample yielded the 25 T cell receptor beta chains listed below, sequenced in a study of blood T cell repertoires in COVID-19. The method was immunoSEQ multiplex PCR; TCRdb's version includes in-frame clones alone and lacks a portion of them. Of 450,000 or so clones listed, roughly 91% are singletons. The sample taken for sequencing was PBMCs or T cells enriched from blood (not recorded which). The source is a man aged 18 to 35 who had recovered from COVID-19.

The chain uses TRBV10-1 and TRBJ2-1; TRBD2 matches 7 bases. Germline trimming cut 3 bases from V and 8 bases from J; bases unmatched to any gene: 4. CDR3 length equals 13 residues. Germline assignment: CDR1 WNHNN and CDR2 SYGVQD (reference sequence). The CDR3 reads CASSDAGDDEQFF. The CDR3, as DNA: TGCGCCAGCAGTGATGCGGGGGACGATGAGCAGTTCTTC.

The chain couples TRBV30 to TRBJ1-2, with a possible D match to TRBD1 (5 bases). CDR1 and CDR2 from the germline V gene are GTSNPN and SVGIG (reference sequence). Trimming stripped 0 bases from V and 4 bases from J, with 9 bases between. The CDR3 covers 13 residues. The CDR3 DNA reads TGTGCCTGGAGTGTACAGGACGCCTATGGCTACACCTTC. As protein: CAWSVQDAYGYTF.

This chain connects TRBV2 to TRBJ1-3; D gene unclear. With 4 bases removed from V and 2 bases from J, the gap between germline ends came to 6 bases. This CDR3 is built from 13 residues. Germline assignment: CDR1 SNHLY and CDR2 FYNNEI. The DNA for the CDR3 is TGTGCCAGCAGTGCGTACACTGGAAACACCATATATTTT. As protein: CASSAYTGNTIYF. Combining the CDR3 with reference TRBV2 and TRBJ1-3 gives the whole variable domain EPEVTQTPSHQVTQMGQEVILRCVPISNHLYFYWYRQILGQKVEFLVSFYNNEISEKSEIFDDQFSVERPDGSNFTLKIRSTKLEDSAMYFCASSAYTGNTIYFGEGSWLTVV.

The CDR3 DNA is TGTGCCAGCAGCTTAGACGGGGTTGGCTACACCTTC. Translation: CASSLDGVGYTF. V is TRBV7-8 and J is TRBJ1-2; D is ambiguous. V lost 1 base and J lost 7, with 7 bases in between. The CDR3 spans 12 residues. Germline V lookup: CDR1 SGHVS, CDR2 FQNEAQ.

This CDR3 is CASSLGGDSNQPQHF. CDR3 nucleotide sequence: TGTGCCAGCAGCCTCGGGGGGGATAGCAATCAGCCCCAGCATTTT. The V and J genes are TRBV7-7 and TRBJ1-5, with a weak D call TRBD1 (5 bases). Deletions cut 5 bases from V and 0 bases from J, with 11 bases between. Germline V gene sequence: CDR1 SSHAT, CDR2 FNYEAQ (reference sequence). The CDR3 contains 15 residues.

The V gene is TRBV18, the J gene TRBJ1-2; 9 bases fit TRBD1. The CDR3 sequence is 14 residues long. J lost 8 bases, V lost 4 bases, and 8 bases had no gene match. In germline, CDR1 is KGHSH, CDR2 LQKENI. The CDR3 loop reads CASSLNRGRSGYTF. In nucleotides, the CDR3 is TGTGCCAGCTCACTTAACAGGGGGCGAAGCGGCTACACCTTC.

The chain is built from TRBV9 and TRBJ1-4, with TRBD1 identical over 9 bases. Germline CDR1 and CDR2: SGDLS and YYNGEE. CDR3 length: 15 residues. Trimming at V came to 4 bases and at J to 7 bases, leaving 8 bases not matched to a gene. The CDR3 loop is CASSTRDREAEKLFF. For the CDR3, the DNA is TGTGCCAGCAGCACCCGGGACAGGGAAGCTGAAAAACTGTTTTTT. Combining the CDR3 with reference TRBV9 and TRBJ1-4 gives the whole variable domain DSGVTQTPKHLITATGQRVTLRCSPRSGDLSVYWYQQSLDQGLQFLIQYYNGEERAKGNILERFSAQQFPDLHSELNLSSLELGDSALYFCASSTRDREAEKLFFGSGTQLSVL.

A remark on this clone: Since a much larger clone is just one base distant, this may be a read error. The J gene is TRBJ1-1, the V gene TRBV5-6; 8 bases map to TRBD1. The CDR3 contains 14 residues. CDR1 is SGHDT, CDR2 YYEEEE, per germline. J lost 1 base, V lost 4 bases, and 3 bases had no gene match. CDR3 residues: CASSRGQGNTEAFF. CDR3 coding DNA: TGTGCCAGCAGCCGCGGACAGGGGAACACTGAAGCTTTCTTT.

The rearrangement joins TRBV11-3 to TRBJ1-1; D is uncertain. The ends were cut back, 5 bases at V and 5 bases at J, with 18 bases in the middle. This CDR3 spans 15 amino acids. Per germline, CDR1 SGHNT and CDR2 YENEEA. Here the CDR3 DNA reads TGTGCCAGCAGCCCCGGTGGGAGGGAGAGGACTGAAGCTTTCTTT. Protein product: CASSPGGRERTEAFF. Full variable domain (missing parts from reference TRBV11-3 and TRBJ1-1): EAGVVQSPRYKIIEKKQPVAFWCNPISGHNTLYWYLQNLGQGPELLIRYENEEAVDDSQLPKDRFSAERLKGVDSTLKIQPAELGDSAVYLCASSPGGRERTEAFFGQGTRLTVV.

The chain employs TRBV11-2 and TRBJ1-5; 8 nucleotides align to TRBD1. This CDR3 comprises 14 residues. V dropped 4 bases and J dropped 5; count of bases not matched to a gene: 4. Germline lookup yields CDR1 SGHAT and CDR2 FQNNGV. The DNA for the CDR3 is TGTGCCAGCAGCTCCCAGACAGGGGATCAGCCCCAGCATTTT. It translates to CASSSQTGDQPQHF.

This clone was observed once. V usage is TRBV13 and J usage is TRBJ1-2; 8 nucleotides line up with TRBD1. Germline V gives CDR1 PRHDT, CDR2 FYEKMQ (reference sequence). The ends lost 5 bases at V and 8 bases at J; junction bases unmatched: 10. The CDR3 spans 14 residues. CDR3 loop: CASSDNDRGGGYTF. CDR3 DNA sequence: TGTGCCAGCAGCGATAATGACAGGGGAGGAGGCTACACCTTC.

The genes are TRBV9 and TRBJ2-1; 10 positions match TRBD2. Trimming removed 4 bases from V and 4 bases from J; junction bases left unmatched: 5. The CDR3 sequence is 15 residues long. Germline CDR1 reads SGDLS; CDR2 reads YYNGEE. The CDR3 DNA sequence: TGTGCCAGCAGCTCGAGCGGGAGGGGTTACAATGAGCAGTTCTTC. Protein sequence: CASSSSGRGYNEQFF.

This CDR3 is CASSLDGREGEKLFF. CDR3 DNA: TGTGCCAGCAGCTTAGACGGCAGGGAGGGTGAAAAACTGTTTTTT. The V and J genes are TRBV7-9 and TRBJ1-4, with D tentatively TRBD1 (5 bases). The CDR3 is made up of 15 amino acids. The germline CDR1 and CDR2 sequences are SEHNR and FQNEAQ (reference sequence). Trimming took off 1 base at V and 7 bases at J, with 13 bases between the two ends.

This chain links TRBV28 with TRBJ2-7, with unresolved D. CDR1 is MDHEN, CDR2 SYDVKM, per germline. The CDR3 sequence is 12 residues long. V was clipped by 5 bases and J by 3 bases, with 8 bases between them. Here the CDR3 reads CASSPPGYEQYF. Here the CDR3 DNA reads TGTGCCAGCAGTCCCCCCGGCTACGAGCAGTACTTC.

The rearrangement uses TRBV7-9 and TRBJ1-1; D may be TRBD1 (6 bases). CDR3 length: 15 residues. The V end lost 3 bases, the J end lost 6 bases, and 17 bases lay between the germline ends. The germline gives CDR1 SEHNR, CDR2 FQNEAQ (reference sequence). In DNA form, the CDR3 reads TGTGCCAGCAGCTTTCTGGGGGCGAGTCTGCCTGAAGCTTTCTTT. Translation: CASSFLGASLPEAFF.

This clone was picked up one time. The chain links TRBV28 to TRBJ1-5; 7 bases map to TRBD1. The CDR3 loop spans 15 amino acids. Trimming at V came to 4 bases and at J to 5 bases, leaving 8 bases not matched to a gene. Looked up from germline, CDR1 is MDHEN and CDR2 is SYDVKM. In DNA, the CDR3 is TGTGCCAGCAGTTCGGGACAGAGAAGCGATCAGCCCCAGCATTTT. It translates to CASSSGQRSDQPQHF.

V usage is TRBV11-3 and J usage is TRBJ2-7; 10 bases are shared with TRBD1. The V gene's germline CDR1 is SGHNT and CDR2 YENEEA. The CDR3 consists of 13 residues. J gave up 6 bases and V 5 bases, and 4 bases lay outside the gene matches. The CDR3: CASSTRTGGEQYF. Here the CDR3 DNA reads TGTGCCAGCAGCACTCGGACAGGGGGCGAGCAGTACTTC.

This clone appeared a few times. The genes are TRBV9 and TRBJ2-7; D is unresolved. Germline V gives CDR1 SGDLS, CDR2 YYNGEE. Trimming removed 3 bases from V and 6 bases from J, with 13 bases in between. The CDR3 runs to 13 residues. This CDR3 is CASSDQPGSEQYF. The DNA of the CDR3 is TGTGCCAGCAGCGACCAACCGGGTAGCGAGCAGTACTTC.

This clone was found once. The V call is TRBV11-1, the J call TRBJ1-2, with TRBD1 identical over 7 bases. Germline V gene lookup returns CDR1 SGHAT and CDR2 FQDESV (reference sequence). The V gene end was trimmed by 2 bases and the J gene end by 5 bases; junction bases not matched to a gene: 11. This CDR3 region has 16 residues. The CDR3 reads CASSLTPSGTDYGYTF. The DNA of the CDR3 is TGTGCCAGCAGCTTAACGCCTTCCGGGACAGATTATGGCTACACCTTC.

This sequence joins TRBV7-2 and TRBJ2-5; TRBD2 matches 13 bases. This CDR3 has 17 residues. CDR1 is SGHTA, CDR2 FQGNSA, per germline. Trimming took 1 base from V and 7 from J; bases not matched to a gene: 9. CDR3 sequence (DNA): TGTGCCAGCAGCTTAGTGGGGACTAGCGGGACTGGGGGGACCCAGTACTTC. Its translation: CASSLVGTSGTGGTQYF. Filled out from reference TRBV7-2 and TRBJ2-5, the complete variable domain reads GAGVSQSPSNKVTEKGKDVELRCDPISGHTALYWYRQSLGQGLEFLIYFQGNSAPDKSGLPSDRFSAERTGGSVSTLTIQRTQQEDSAVYLCASSLVGTSGTGGTQYFGPGTRLLVL.

The chain has TRBV28 and TRBJ2-5; 9 bases line up with TRBD1. V was pared by 2 bases and J by 5 bases, with 9 bases of the junction left unmatched. The germline CDR1 and CDR2 sequences are MDHEN and SYDVKM. The CDR3 has 16 residues. The CDR3, as DNA: TGTGCCAGCAGTTTACGAACAGGGGGCGCGGGGGAGACCCAGTACTTC. Protein product: CASSLRTGGAGETQYF.

The gene calls are TRBV7-9 and TRBJ2-1, with TRBD2 matching over 9 bases. V lost 2 bases, J lost 5 bases, and 4 bases stayed unmatched. Germline CDR1 and CDR2: SEHNR and FQNEAQ (reference sequence). The CDR3 spans 15 residues. CDR3 residues: CASSLSGRINNEQFF. CDR3 in DNA: TGTGCCAGCAGCTTAAGCGGGAGGATAAACAATGAGCAGTTCTTC.

This clone appeared a single time. The gene calls are TRBV27 and TRBJ1-2, with a possible D match to TRBD1 (5 bases). Germline CDR1 and CDR2: MNHEY and SMNVEV (reference sequence). V was cut by 6 bases and J by 6 bases, with 14 bases left in between. The CDR3 spans 13 residues. CDR3 region: CASSNRGHDGYTF. The DNA of the CDR3 is TGTGCCAGCAGCAACCGTGGACATGATGGCTACACCTTC.

This chain links TRBV19 with TRBJ1-4, with TRBD1 matching over 10 bases. Germline V lookup: CDR1 LNHDA, CDR2 SQIVND (reference sequence). This CDR3 has 14 residues. V dropped 1 base and J dropped 7; count of bases not matched to a gene: 0. The CDR3 reads CASSIGQGAEKLFF. In DNA, the CDR3 is TGTGCCAGTAGTATAGGACAGGGGGCTGAAAAACTGTTTTTT.

The rearrangement links TRBV18 to TRBJ1-2; no firm D call. V dropped 3 bases and J dropped 6 bases, with 11 bases sitting between them. From germline, CDR1 is KGHSH and CDR2 LQKENI. This CDR3 has 13 amino acids. Here the CDR3 reads CASSPRGPDGYTF. The CDR3 DNA is TGTGCCAGCTCACCTCGGGGTCCGGATGGCTACACCTTC. Looking up the rest from reference TRBV18 and TRBJ1-2 gives the full variable domain: NAGVMQNPRHLVRRRGQEARLRCSPMKGHSHVYWYRQLPEEGLKFMVYLQKENIIDESGMPKERFSAEFPKEGPSILRIQQVVRGDSAAYFCASSPRGPDGYTFGSGTRLTVV.